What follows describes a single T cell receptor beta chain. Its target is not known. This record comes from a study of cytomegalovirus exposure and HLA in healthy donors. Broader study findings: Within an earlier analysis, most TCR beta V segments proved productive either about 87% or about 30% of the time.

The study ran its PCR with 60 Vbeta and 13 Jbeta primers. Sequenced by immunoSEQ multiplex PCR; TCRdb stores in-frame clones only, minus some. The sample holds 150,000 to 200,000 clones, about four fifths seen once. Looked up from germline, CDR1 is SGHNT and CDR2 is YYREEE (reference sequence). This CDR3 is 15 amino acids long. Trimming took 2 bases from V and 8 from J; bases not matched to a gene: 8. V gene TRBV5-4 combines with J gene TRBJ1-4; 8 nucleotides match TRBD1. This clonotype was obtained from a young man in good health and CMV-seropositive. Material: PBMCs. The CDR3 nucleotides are TGTGCCAGCAGCTTCCAGGGGGCGGGTGGGGAAAAACTGTTTTTT. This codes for CASSFQGAGGEKLFF.